This T cell receptor beta chain was captured by sequencing in a study of cytomegalovirus exposure and HLA in healthy donors. Study-wide context: The Caucasian-associated ancestry cluster held around 81% of 300 to 500 genotyped donors. Study-level findings and limits: A later analysis by the authors found several of the most significant clusters apparently linked to common viral pathogens.

CDR3 length equals 16 residues. With 5 bases clipped from V and 0 bases from J, the junction kept 7 bases outside the gene matches. In germline, CDR1 is SEHNR, CDR2 FQNEAQ (reference sequence). This clone was found a few times. Its antigen is not known. 13 Jbeta primers and 60 Vbeta primers were used for the PCR. The authors' processing: About 10 million shared chains were among roughly 81 million unique TCR beta chains counted in a later analysis. The protocol was immunoSEQ multiplex PCR, while the TCRdb copy is restricted to in-frame clones and leaves out a portion. That table supplies the V and J calls and clone size; D and trimming were determined from the DNA. The repertoire holds tens of thousands of clones, with approximately 67% as singletons.

The chain combines TRBV7-9 with TRBJ2-5, with 9 bases lining up with TRBD2. The clonotype comes from a man aged 25 to 40 in good health and CMV-seronegative. The sequencing sample was made of PBMCs. In DNA form, the CDR3 reads TGTGCCAGCAGCCAAACGACTAGCGGATACCAAGAGACCCAGTACTTC. Translating it yields CASSQTTSGYQETQYF.